A selection of T cell receptor beta chains follows, all from one sample in a study of T cell changes during pregnancy in multiple sclerosis. TCRdb's table, derived via immunoSEQ multiplex PCR, lists solely in-frame clones and lacks some. The table has 40,000 to 55,000 clones, about nine tenths seen once. Sequenced material: CD4+ T cells from peripheral blood mononuclear cells, taken in the third trimester of pregnancy. These receptors were taken from a female donor with multiple sclerosis, enrolled in a pregnancy study. CDR3s include the opening cysteine and the closing phenylalanine or tryptophan. Each record gives: J gene, clone size, CDR3 length, V gene, D gene, CDR3 DNA, CDR3 protein. D genes are given only for firm matches. Clone size, where shown, is once, few, many, or a class for clones that have expanded.

j_call: TRBJ1-3
clone_size: .
cdr3_length: 14
v_call: TRBV12-5
d_call: .
cdr3_nt: TGTGCTAGTGGTTCGGGGGGTCCTGGAAACACCATATATTTT
cdr3_aa: CASGSGGPGNTIYF

j_call: TRBJ2-7
clone_size: .
cdr3_length: 14
v_call: TRBV11-2
d_call: TRBD1
cdr3_nt: TGTGCCAGCAGCTTAGCCAGGGGGCTCTACGAGCAGTACTTC
cdr3_aa: CASSLARGLYEQYF

j_call: TRBJ1-1
clone_size: .
cdr3_length: 15
v_call: TRBV7-9
d_call: .
cdr3_nt: TGTGCCAGCAGCTTTGAGTCAGGAGGGCACACTGAAGCTTTCTTT
cdr3_aa: CASSFESGGHTEAFF

j_call: TRBJ2-1
clone_size: once
cdr3_length: 14
v_call: TRBV5-1
d_call: .
cdr3_nt: TGCGCCAGCAGCTTGGAGGGAGCCTACAATGAGCAGTTCTTC
cdr3_aa: CASSLEGAYNEQFF

j_call: TRBJ2-5
clone_size: .
cdr3_length: 17
v_call: TRBV6-1
d_call: TRBD2
cdr3_nt: TGTGCCAGCAGTGACAGGGGAAGCGGGAGGCTCGTGGGGACCCAGTACTTC
cdr3_aa: CASSDRGSGRLVGTQYF

j_call: TRBJ1-5
clone_size: .
cdr3_length: 15
v_call: TRBV2
d_call: .
cdr3_nt: TGTGCCAGCAGTGTGGATCGGGGGTCCAATCAGCCCCAGCATTTT
cdr3_aa: CASSVDRGSNQPQHF

j_call: TRBJ1-2
clone_size: .
cdr3_length: 15
v_call: TRBV30
d_call: .
cdr3_nt: TGTGCCTGGAGGGTTGACGGCGGGAGGAGGGATGGCTACACCTTC
cdr3_aa: CAWRVDGGRRDGYTF

j_call: TRBJ1-2
clone_size: .
cdr3_length: 14
v_call: TRBV29-1
d_call: TRBD1
cdr3_nt: TGCAGCGTTGAAGATCCCGGGACAGTTATTGGCTACACCTTC
cdr3_aa: CSVEDPGTVIGYTF

j_call: TRBJ2-7
clone_size: .
cdr3_length: 11
v_call: TRBV20-1
d_call: .
cdr3_nt: TGCAGTGCTAGACAGGGCCACGAGCAGTACTTC
cdr3_aa: CSARQGHEQYF

j_call: TRBJ2-1
clone_size: .
cdr3_length: 16
v_call: TRBV21-1
d_call: .
cdr3_nt: TGTGCCAGCACCAGCGGTGGGCTAGCGGGCTACAATGAGCAGTTCTTC
cdr3_aa: CASTSGGLAGYNEQFF

j_call: TRBJ1-1
clone_size: .
cdr3_length: 15
v_call: TRBV10-2
d_call: TRBD1
cdr3_nt: TGCGCCAGCAGTGAGTTGAGACAGGGTGGGACTGAAGCTTTCTTT
cdr3_aa: CASSELRQGGTEAFF

j_call: TRBJ1-1
clone_size: .
cdr3_length: 13
v_call: TRBV14
d_call: TRBD1
cdr3_nt: TGTGCCAGCAGCGGACAGGGGTACACTGAAGCTTTCTTT
cdr3_aa: CASSGQGYTEAFF

j_call: TRBJ2-7
clone_size: .
cdr3_length: 14
v_call: TRBV28
d_call: .
cdr3_nt: TGTGCCAGCAACCCTCAGGGTCCAAGTCGGGAGCAGTACTTC
cdr3_aa: CASNPQGPSREQYF

j_call: TRBJ2-1
clone_size: .
cdr3_length: 16
v_call: TRBV6-6
d_call: TRBD2
cdr3_nt: TGTGCCAGCAGTCCAACTAGCGGGAGCGGGTACAATGAGCAGTTCTTC
cdr3_aa: CASSPTSGSGYNEQFF

j_call: TRBJ1-2
clone_size: .
cdr3_length: 12
v_call: TRBV27
d_call: .
cdr3_nt: TGTGCCAGCAGTTTAAACGGCTATGGCTACACCTTC
cdr3_aa: CASSLNGYGYTF

j_call: TRBJ2-5
clone_size: .
cdr3_length: 14
v_call: TRBV6-6
d_call: .
cdr3_nt: TGTGCCAGCAGTTACTCGGGGCGACGAGAGACCCAGTACTTC
cdr3_aa: CASSYSGRRETQYF

j_call: TRBJ2-1
clone_size: .
cdr3_length: 14
v_call: TRBV5-6
d_call: .
cdr3_nt: TGTGCCAGCAGAAGGACAAGGGTTTACAATGAGCAGTTCTTC
cdr3_aa: CASRRTRVYNEQFF

j_call: TRBJ2-2
clone_size: .
cdr3_length: 15
v_call: TRBV7-6
d_call: .
cdr3_nt: TGTGCCAGCAGCTTAGGGACAGCGAACACCGGGGAGCTGTTTTTT
cdr3_aa: CASSLGTANTGELFF

j_call: TRBJ2-1
clone_size: .
cdr3_length: 14
v_call: TRBV6-5
d_call: .
cdr3_nt: TGTGCCAGCAGCCTCTTGGGCAGGTTGAATGAGCAGTTCTTC
cdr3_aa: CASSLLGRLNEQFF

j_call: TRBJ2-2
clone_size: .
cdr3_length: 16
v_call: TRBV12-5
d_call: TRBD2
cdr3_nt: TGTGCTAGTGGTTTGGCGGCCGGACTAGCCGCCGGGGAGCTGTTTTTT
cdr3_aa: CASGLAAGLAAGELFF

j_call: TRBJ2-7
clone_size: .
cdr3_length: 13
v_call: TRBV27
d_call: TRBD1
cdr3_nt: TGTGCCAGCAGCCGGACAGGGGTCTACGAGCAGTACTTC
cdr3_aa: CASSRTGVYEQYF

j_call: TRBJ2-7
clone_size: .
cdr3_length: 14
v_call: TRBV4-2
d_call: .
cdr3_nt: TGTGCCAGCAGCCAAGATAGACTGCAAAACGAGCAGTACTTC
cdr3_aa: CASSQDRLQNEQYF

j_call: TRBJ2-1
clone_size: .
cdr3_length: 15
v_call: TRBV4-3
d_call: TRBD2
cdr3_nt: TGCGCCAGCAGCCAAGATTCTAGCGGGAGGGGCGAGCAGTTCTTC
cdr3_aa: CASSQDSSGRGEQFF

j_call: TRBJ1-4
clone_size: .
cdr3_length: 14
v_call: TRBV29-1
d_call: .
cdr3_nt: TGCAGCGATCCGATGGGGGGGGGTGGGGAAAAACTGTTTTTT
cdr3_aa: CSDPMGGGGEKLFF

j_call: TRBJ2-1
clone_size: .
cdr3_length: 14
v_call: TRBV5-1
d_call: TRBD2
cdr3_nt: TGCGCCAGCAGACCTAGCGGGAGTTTCCATGAGCAGTTCTTC
cdr3_aa: CASRPSGSFHEQFF

j_call: TRBJ2-5
clone_size: few
cdr3_length: 14
v_call: TRBV5-4
d_call: TRBD2
cdr3_nt: TGTGCCAGCGGGCTAGCGGGAGGGCGAGAGACCCAGTACTTC
cdr3_aa: CASGLAGGRETQYF

j_call: TRBJ2-1
clone_size: .
cdr3_length: 15
v_call: TRBV6-1
d_call: TRBD2
cdr3_nt: TGTGCCAGCAGTGAAATCGGAATAGCGGGAGATGAGCAGTTCTTC
cdr3_aa: CASSEIGIAGDEQFF

j_call: TRBJ2-7
clone_size: .
cdr3_length: 16
v_call: TRBV29-1
d_call: TRBD2
cdr3_nt: TGCAGCGTTGGAAGAGGACTAGCGGGAGGCGCCTACGAGCAGTACTTC
cdr3_aa: CSVGRGLAGGAYEQYF

j_call: TRBJ1-2
clone_size: .
cdr3_length: 15
v_call: TRBV6-5
d_call: TRBD1
cdr3_nt: TGTGCCAGCAGTACACAGGGGGGAGCCTCTTATGGCTACACCTTC
cdr3_aa: CASSTQGGASYGYTF

j_call: TRBJ2-1
clone_size: .
cdr3_length: 14
v_call: TRBV7-9
d_call: TRBD2
cdr3_nt: TGTGCCAGTGCCAGAACTAGCGGTCACAATGAGCAGTTCTTC
cdr3_aa: CASARTSGHNEQFF

j_call: TRBJ1-5
clone_size: .
cdr3_length: 17
v_call: TRBV12-5
d_call: .
cdr3_nt: TGTGCTAGTGGTTTGGTTTTAGGCCGGGGGAGCAATCAGCCCCAGCATTTT
cdr3_aa: CASGLVLGRGSNQPQHF

j_call: TRBJ1-1
clone_size: .
cdr3_length: 17
v_call: TRBV28
d_call: .
cdr3_nt: TGTGCCAGCAACCCCAGAGGGCAGGATATTATGAACACTGAAGCTTTCTTT
cdr3_aa: CASNPRGQDIMNTEAFF

j_call: TRBJ1-2
clone_size: .
cdr3_length: 19
v_call: TRBV19
d_call: TRBD1
cdr3_nt: TGTGCCAGTAGTATCTCGAGGTGGGGACAGGGGGCGCGAGGACCTGGCTACACCTTC
cdr3_aa: CASSISRWGQGARGPGYTF

j_call: TRBJ1-5
clone_size: .
cdr3_length: 16
v_call: TRBV28
d_call: TRBD1
cdr3_nt: TGTGCCAGCAGTCTAGGCGGGACAGGGGTCAATCAGCCCCAGCATTTT
cdr3_aa: CASSLGGTGVNQPQHF

j_call: TRBJ1-1
clone_size: .
cdr3_length: 15
v_call: TRBV7-2
d_call: .
cdr3_nt: TGTGCCAGCAGCTTCTATTGGGCCAACTCCGGTGAAGCTTTCTTT
cdr3_aa: CASSFYWANSGEAFF

j_call: TRBJ1-1
clone_size: few
cdr3_length: 14
v_call: TRBV19
d_call: .
cdr3_nt: TGTGCCAGTAGTGCACAGATAATGAACACTGAAGCTTTCTTT
cdr3_aa: CASSAQIMNTEAFF

j_call: TRBJ1-4
clone_size: .
cdr3_length: 14
v_call: TRBV28
d_call: TRBD1
cdr3_nt: TGTGCCAGCAGTCTTACAGGGGCGAGGGAAAAACTGTTTTTT
cdr3_aa: CASSLTGAREKLFF

j_call: TRBJ2-1
clone_size: .
cdr3_length: 17
v_call: TRBV10-2
d_call: TRBD2
cdr3_nt: TGCGCCAGCAGTGAAGTAGCGGGAGGGCTCTCCTACAATGAGCAGTTCTTC
cdr3_aa: CASSEVAGGLSYNEQFF

j_call: TRBJ2-5
clone_size: .
cdr3_length: 14
v_call: TRBV7-2
d_call: .
cdr3_nt: TGTGCCAGCAGCTTAGTGGGAGGCCAAGAGACCCAGTACTTC
cdr3_aa: CASSLVGGQETQYF

j_call: TRBJ1-5
clone_size: .
cdr3_length: 11
v_call: TRBV7-2
d_call: .
cdr3_nt: TGTGCCTCCGGAGGTAATCAGCCCCAGCATTTT
cdr3_aa: CASGGNQPQHF

j_call: TRBJ2-1
clone_size: .
cdr3_length: 13
v_call: TRBV18
d_call: .
cdr3_nt: TGTGCCAGCTCACCTGGACAGAATCGTGAGCAGTTCTTC
cdr3_aa: CASSPGQNREQFF

j_call: TRBJ2-1
clone_size: .
cdr3_length: 12
v_call: TRBV5-6
d_call: TRBD2
cdr3_nt: TGTGCCAGCAGCTTGGCCGCGGGAGCGCAGTTCTTC
cdr3_aa: CASSLAAGAQFF

j_call: TRBJ2-7
clone_size: .
cdr3_length: 15
v_call: TRBV19
d_call: TRBD1
cdr3_nt: TGTGCCAGTAGAGATTCTCCGGGACAGGGTTACGAGCAGTACTTC
cdr3_aa: CASRDSPGQGYEQYF

j_call: TRBJ2-5
clone_size: .
cdr3_length: 13
v_call: TRBV19
d_call: .
cdr3_nt: TGTGCCAGTGGCCAGTTGCACCAAGAGGCCCAGTACTTC
cdr3_aa: CASGQLHQEAQYF

j_call: TRBJ1-1
clone_size: .
cdr3_length: 16
v_call: TRBV4-2
d_call: TRBD1
cdr3_nt: TGTGCCAGCAGCCAAGATTGGGGACAGGTGAACACTGAAGCTTTCTTT
cdr3_aa: CASSQDWGQVNTEAFF

j_call: TRBJ2-5
clone_size: once
cdr3_length: 18
v_call: TRBV9
d_call: TRBD2
cdr3_nt: TGTGCCAGCAGCGTAGCTTTAGGGACTAGCGGGGGCCAAGAGACCCAGTACTTC
cdr3_aa: CASSVALGTSGGQETQYF

j_call: TRBJ1-5
clone_size: .
cdr3_length: 13
v_call: TRBV19
d_call: .
cdr3_nt: TGTGCCAGTAATCCGGGGTCTGACCAGCCCCAGCATTTT
cdr3_aa: CASNPGSDQPQHF

j_call: TRBJ1-3
clone_size: .
cdr3_length: 15
v_call: TRBV6-5
d_call: .
cdr3_nt: TGTGCCACTTACGGAGGACGCCGGGGGGGAAACACCATATATTTT
cdr3_aa: CATYGGRRGGNTIYF

j_call: TRBJ2-3
clone_size: .
cdr3_length: 16
v_call: TRBV7-9
d_call: .
cdr3_nt: TGTGCCAGCAGCTTAGGGGGGCTGAAGTTTACAGATACGCAGTATTTT
cdr3_aa: CASSLGGLKFTDTQYF

j_call: TRBJ2-4
clone_size: .
cdr3_length: 14
v_call: TRBV4-2
d_call: .
cdr3_nt: TGTGCCAGCAGCCAAGTCGACAGCAAAAACATTCAGTACTTC
cdr3_aa: CASSQVDSKNIQYF

j_call: TRBJ1-1
clone_size: few
cdr3_length: 15
v_call: TRBV30
d_call: TRBD1
cdr3_nt: TGTGCCTGGAGGGGGACAGGACTTTCGTTCACTGAAGCTTTCTTT
cdr3_aa: CAWRGTGLSFTEAFF

j_call: TRBJ2-1
clone_size: .
cdr3_length: 16
v_call: TRBV4-2
d_call: TRBD2
cdr3_nt: TGTGCCAGCAGCCAAGATCTAGCGGGACTAAACAATGAGCAGTTCTTC
cdr3_aa: CASSQDLAGLNNEQFF

j_call: TRBJ2-1
clone_size: once
cdr3_length: 15
v_call: TRBV5-1
d_call: TRBD2
cdr3_nt: TGCGCCAGCAGTGTCTCGAGCGGGAGTCAGGGTGAGCAGTTCTTC
cdr3_aa: CASSVSSGSQGEQFF

j_call: TRBJ1-5
clone_size: once
cdr3_length: 16
v_call: TRBV1
d_call: .
cdr3_nt: TGCACCAGCAGCCAAGATAAGAAAAGAGGCAATCAGCCCCAGCATTTT
cdr3_aa: CTSSQDKKRGNQPQHF

j_call: TRBJ2-4
clone_size: .
cdr3_length: 14
v_call: TRBV29-1
d_call: .
cdr3_nt: TGCAGCGTTCGAGAAAAACTAGCCAAAAACATTCAGTACTTC
cdr3_aa: CSVREKLAKNIQYF